Detailed here is one T cell receptor beta chain. This entry is derived from a study of blood T cell repertoires in COVID-19. Study as a whole: Sites in the United States, Italy and Spain provided acute and convalescent COVID-19 samples.

This CDR3 spans 15 amino acids. V shed 5 bases and J shed 4 bases, with 17 bases lying between them. The germline CDR1 and CDR2 sequences are MDHEN and SYDVKM. In the study's own analysis: The assay estimated nucleated cells by amplifying reference gene primers. Clones were read by immunoSEQ multiplex PCR, and TCRdb kept only the in-frame ones, dropping some. That table gives V, J and clone size, and the DNA gave D and trimming. This table has about 160,000 clones, 92% appearing once. Seattle enrolled patients during active infection and tracked them longitudinally. The V and J genes are TRBV28 and TRBJ1-2; TRBD1 is a possible D gene (5 bases). The receptor's source is a man younger than 45 with COVID-19, enrolled during active disease. The sequenced material came from peripheral blood. The CDR3 DNA follows: TGTGCCAGCAGTGTAGGCACAGGAGCCCCCTATGGCTACACCTTC. Translation: CASSVGTGAPYGYTF.